This T cell receptor beta chain was obtained from a study of CD8 T cells in Susac syndrome. CDR1 is SGDLS, CDR2 YYNGEE, per germline. The CDR3 has 13 amino acids. Trimming shortened V by 3 bases and J by 1 base, and 7 bases separated the two germline ends. Random hexamers were used to reverse transcribe roughly 0.5 to 1 ug of RNA. Using its own MiXCR run on the immunoSEQ multiplex PCR reads, TCRdb lists one record per CDR3 protein. The sample lists 65,000 to 90,000 distinct CDR3 sequences, about 95% occurring once. The sequencing sample was made of CD8+ T cells from PBMCs. The receptor's source is a human donor with multiple sclerosis. The chain couples TRBV9 to TRBJ1-1; no clear D gene. The CDR3 nucleotides are TGTGCCAGCAGCGCCGACGGGAACACTGAAGCTTTCTTT. Translated: CASSADGNTEAFF. Filled out from reference TRBV9 and TRBJ1-1, the complete variable domain reads DSGVTQTPKHLITATGQRVTLRCSPRSGDLSVYWYQQSLDQGLQFLIQYYNGEERAKGNILERFSAQQFPDLHSELNLSSLELGDSALYFCASSADGNTEAFFGQGTRLTVV.